This T cell receptor beta chain came from a study of blood T cell repertoires in COVID-19. The protocol was immunoSEQ multiplex PCR, while the TCRdb copy is restricted to in-frame clones and leaves out a portion. The sample comprises around 140,000 clones, 84% of which are singletons, and about 1.5% rests with the top ten. CDR3 length: 14 amino acids. V dropped 6 bases and J dropped 4 bases, with 15 bases sitting between them. The germline V gene has CDR1 LNHDA and CDR2 SQIVND (reference sequence). This clone was found once. V and J are TRBV19 and TRBJ1-1, with D possibly matching TRBD1 (6 bases). The sequencing sample was made of peripheral blood. The source is a man between 60 and 75 years old with acute or convalescent COVID-19. Here the CDR3 reads CASRETGRTTEAFF. CDR3 bases: TGTGCCAGTAGGGAGACAGGTCGTACCACTGAAGCTTTCTTT.